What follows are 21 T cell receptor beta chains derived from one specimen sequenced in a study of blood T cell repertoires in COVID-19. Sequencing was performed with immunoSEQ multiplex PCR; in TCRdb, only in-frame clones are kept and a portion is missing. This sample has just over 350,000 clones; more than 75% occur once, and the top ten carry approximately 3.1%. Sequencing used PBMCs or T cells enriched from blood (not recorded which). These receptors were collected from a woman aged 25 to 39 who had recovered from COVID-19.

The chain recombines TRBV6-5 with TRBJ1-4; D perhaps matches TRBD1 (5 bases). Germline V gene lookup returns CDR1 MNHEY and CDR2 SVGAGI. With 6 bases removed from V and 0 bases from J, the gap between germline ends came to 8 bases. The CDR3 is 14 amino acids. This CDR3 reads CASRAGTTNEKLFF. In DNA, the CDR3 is TGTGCCAGCAGAGCAGGGACAACTAATGAAAAACTGTTTTTT.

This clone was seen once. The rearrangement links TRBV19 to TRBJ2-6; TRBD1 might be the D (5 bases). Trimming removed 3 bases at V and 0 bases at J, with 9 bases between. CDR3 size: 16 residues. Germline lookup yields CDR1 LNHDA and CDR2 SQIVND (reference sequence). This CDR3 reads CASSISGYSGANVLTF. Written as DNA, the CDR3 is TGTGCCAGTAGTATTTCAGGGTACTCTGGGGCCAACGTCCTGACTTTC. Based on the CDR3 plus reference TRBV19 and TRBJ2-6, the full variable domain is DGGITQSPKYLFRKEGQNVTLSCEQNLNHDAMYWYRQDPGQGLRLIYYSQIVNDFQKGDIAEGYSVSREKKESFPLTVTSAQKNPTAFYLCASSISGYSGANVLTFGAGSRLTVL.

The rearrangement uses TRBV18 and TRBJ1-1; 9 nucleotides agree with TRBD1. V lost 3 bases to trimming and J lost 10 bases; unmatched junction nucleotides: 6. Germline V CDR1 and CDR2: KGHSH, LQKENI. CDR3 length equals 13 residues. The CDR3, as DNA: TGTGCCAGCTCACCCCGGGACAGGGAGGGAGCTTTCTTT. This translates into CASSPRDREGAFF. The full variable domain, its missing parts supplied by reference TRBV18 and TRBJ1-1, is NAGVMQNPRHLVRRRGQEARLRCSPMKGHSHVYWYRQLPEEGLKFMVYLQKENIIDESGMPKERFSAEFPKEGPSILRIQQVVRGDSAAYFCASSPRDREGAFFGQGTRLTVV.

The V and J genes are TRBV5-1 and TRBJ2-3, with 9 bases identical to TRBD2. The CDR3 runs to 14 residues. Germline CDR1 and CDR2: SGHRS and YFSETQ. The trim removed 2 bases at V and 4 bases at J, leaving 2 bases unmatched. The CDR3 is CASSFLAGADTQYF. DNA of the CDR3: TGCGCCAGCAGCTTTTTAGCGGGAGCAGATACGCAGTATTTT.

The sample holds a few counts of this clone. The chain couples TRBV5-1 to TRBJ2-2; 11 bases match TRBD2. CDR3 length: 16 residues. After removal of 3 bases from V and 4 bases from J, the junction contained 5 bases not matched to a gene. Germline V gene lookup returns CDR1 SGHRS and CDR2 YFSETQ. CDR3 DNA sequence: TGCGCCAGCAGCTCCGGGACTAGCGGTACCACCGGGGAGCTGTTTTTT. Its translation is CASSSGTSGTTGELFF.

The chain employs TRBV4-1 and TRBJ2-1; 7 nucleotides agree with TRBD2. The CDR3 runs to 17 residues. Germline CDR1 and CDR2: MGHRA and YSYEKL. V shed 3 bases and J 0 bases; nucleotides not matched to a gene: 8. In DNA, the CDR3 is TGCGCCAGCAGCCAGTTACTAGCGCGTAGCTCCTACAATGAGCAGTTCTTC. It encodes CASSQLLARSSYNEQFF.

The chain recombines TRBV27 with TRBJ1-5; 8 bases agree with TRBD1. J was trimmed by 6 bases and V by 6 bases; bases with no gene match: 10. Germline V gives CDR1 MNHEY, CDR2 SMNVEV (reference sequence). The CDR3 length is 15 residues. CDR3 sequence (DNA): TGTGCCAGCAGCTCATCAGGGGGCGGAGGTCAGCCCCAGCATTTT. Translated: CASSSSGGGGQPQHF.

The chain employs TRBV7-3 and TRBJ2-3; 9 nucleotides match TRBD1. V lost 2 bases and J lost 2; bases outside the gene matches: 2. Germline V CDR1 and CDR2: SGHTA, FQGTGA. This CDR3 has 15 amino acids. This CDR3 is CASSLGTGYTDTQYF. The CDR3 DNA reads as TGTGCCAGCAGCTTAGGGACAGGGTACACAGATACGCAGTATTTT.

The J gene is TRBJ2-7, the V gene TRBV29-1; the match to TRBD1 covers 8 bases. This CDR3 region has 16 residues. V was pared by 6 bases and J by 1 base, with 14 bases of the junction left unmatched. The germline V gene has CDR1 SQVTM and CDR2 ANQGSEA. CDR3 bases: TGCAGCGTCGGGCCGGCTTACAGGGGGGAATCCTACGAGCAGTACTTC. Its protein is CSVGPAYRGESYEQYF.

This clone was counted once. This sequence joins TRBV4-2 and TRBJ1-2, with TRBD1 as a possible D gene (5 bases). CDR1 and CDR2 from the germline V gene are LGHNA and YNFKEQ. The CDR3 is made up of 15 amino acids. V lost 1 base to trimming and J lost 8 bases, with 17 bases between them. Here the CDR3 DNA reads TGTGCCAGCAGCCAAGGGGCAGGGCGTAGTGAAGGCTACACCTTC. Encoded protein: CASSQGAGRSEGYTF.

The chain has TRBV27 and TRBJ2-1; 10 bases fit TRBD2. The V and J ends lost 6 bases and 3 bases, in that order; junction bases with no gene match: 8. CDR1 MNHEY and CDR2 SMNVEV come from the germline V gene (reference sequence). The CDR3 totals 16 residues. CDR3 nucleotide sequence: TGTGCCAGCAGCCTGACCGGGACTAGCGTCTACAATGAGCAGTTCTTC. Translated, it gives CASSLTGTSVYNEQFF.

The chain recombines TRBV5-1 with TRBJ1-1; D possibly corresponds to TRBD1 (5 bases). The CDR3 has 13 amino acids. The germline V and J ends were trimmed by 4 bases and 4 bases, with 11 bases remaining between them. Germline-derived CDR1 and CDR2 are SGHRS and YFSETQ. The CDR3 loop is CASSLSGVTEAFF. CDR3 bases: TGCGCCAGCAGCCTGTCGGGGGTCACTGAAGCTTTCTTT.

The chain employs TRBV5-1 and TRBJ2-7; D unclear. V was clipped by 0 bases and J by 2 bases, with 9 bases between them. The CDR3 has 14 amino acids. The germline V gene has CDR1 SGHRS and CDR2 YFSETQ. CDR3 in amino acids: CASSLELYTYEQYF. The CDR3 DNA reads TGCGCCAGCAGCTTGGAGCTCTATACCTACGAGCAGTACTTC. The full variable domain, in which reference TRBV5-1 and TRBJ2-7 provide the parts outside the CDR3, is KAGVTQTPRYLIKTRGQQVTLSCSPISGHRSVSWYQQTPGQGLQFLFEYFSETQRNKGNFPGRFSGRQFSNSRSEMNVSTLELGDSALYLCASSLELYTYEQYFGPGTRLTVT.

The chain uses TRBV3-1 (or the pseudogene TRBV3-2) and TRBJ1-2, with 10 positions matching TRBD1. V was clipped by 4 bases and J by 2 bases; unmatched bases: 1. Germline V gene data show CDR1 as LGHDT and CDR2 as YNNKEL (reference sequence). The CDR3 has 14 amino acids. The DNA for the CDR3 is TGTGCCAGCAGCCCGGACAGGGGGAACTATGGCTACACCTTC. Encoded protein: CASSPDRGNYGYTF.

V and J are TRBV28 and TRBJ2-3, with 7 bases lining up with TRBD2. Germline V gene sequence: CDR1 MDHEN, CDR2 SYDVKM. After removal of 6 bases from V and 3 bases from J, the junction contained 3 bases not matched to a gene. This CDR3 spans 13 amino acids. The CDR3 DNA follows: TGTGCCAGCAGCCCGGGACTAACAGATACGCAGTATTTT. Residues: CASSPGLTDTQYF.

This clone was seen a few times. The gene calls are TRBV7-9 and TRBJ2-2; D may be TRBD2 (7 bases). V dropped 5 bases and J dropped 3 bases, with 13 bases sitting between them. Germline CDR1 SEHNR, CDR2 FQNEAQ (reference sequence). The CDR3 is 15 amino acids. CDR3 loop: CASSPGGRYTGELFF. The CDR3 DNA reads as TGTGCCAGCAGCCCCGGGGGGCGTTACACCGGGGAGCTGTTTTTT.

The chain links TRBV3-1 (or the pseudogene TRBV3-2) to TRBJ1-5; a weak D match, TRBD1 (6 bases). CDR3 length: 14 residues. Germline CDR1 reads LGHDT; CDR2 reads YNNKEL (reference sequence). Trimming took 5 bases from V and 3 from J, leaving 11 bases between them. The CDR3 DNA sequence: TGTGCCAGCAGCACAGACAGGTACAATCAGCCCCAGCATTTT. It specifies CASSTDRYNQPQHF.

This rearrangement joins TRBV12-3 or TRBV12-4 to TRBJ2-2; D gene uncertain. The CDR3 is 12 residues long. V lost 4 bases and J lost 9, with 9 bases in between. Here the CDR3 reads CASSSSRRELFF. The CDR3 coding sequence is TGTGCCAGCAGTTCCTCCCGTCGGGAGCTGTTTTTT.

The CDR3 protein is CASSLGQGLYEQYF. The CDR3 DNA follows: TGTGCCAGCAGCTTAGGACAGGGACTCTACGAGCAGTACTTC. The chain carries TRBV7-9 and TRBJ2-7; maybe TRBD1 (7 bases). This CDR3 has 14 residues. Trimming stripped 1 base from V and 3 bases from J, with 10 bases between. CDR1 is SEHNR and CDR2 is FQNEAQ in the germline V gene (reference sequence).

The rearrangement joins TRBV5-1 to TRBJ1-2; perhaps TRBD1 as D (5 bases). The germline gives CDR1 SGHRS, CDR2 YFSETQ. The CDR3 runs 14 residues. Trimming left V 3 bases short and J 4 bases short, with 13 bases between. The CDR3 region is CASSSGQGAYGYTF. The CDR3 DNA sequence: TGCGCCAGCAGCTCCGGGCAAGGGGCCTATGGCTACACCTTC. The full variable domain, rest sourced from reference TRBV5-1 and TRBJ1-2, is KAGVTQTPRYLIKTRGQQVTLSCSPISGHRSVSWYQQTPGQGLQFLFEYFSETQRNKGNFPGRFSGRQFSNSRSEMNVSTLELGDSALYLCASSSGQGAYGYTFGSGTRLTVV.

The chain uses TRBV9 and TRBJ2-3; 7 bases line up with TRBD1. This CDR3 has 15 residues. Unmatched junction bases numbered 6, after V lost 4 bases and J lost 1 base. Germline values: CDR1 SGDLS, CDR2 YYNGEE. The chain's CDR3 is CASSPRQGGTDTQYF. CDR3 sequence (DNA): TGTGCCAGCAGCCCACGACAGGGAGGCACAGATACGCAGTATTTT.